Only a few counts were recorded for the clone carrying this T cell receptor (beta chain). Amplification targeted TCR beta CDR3 regions from RNA transcripts. RT-PCR in the first round (using the HTBI primer set) targeted the TCR CDR3. Using its own MiXCR run on the multiplex PCR reads, TCRdb lists one record per CDR3 protein. The sample carries fewer than 200,000 distinct CDR3 sequences, approximately 17% recorded once. This sample stems from a study of T cells in Graves' hyperthyroidism and ophthalmopathy. The sequencing input was blood. The TCR originated in a woman between 50 and 59 years old with Graves' hyperthyroidism.

CDR3 amino acids: CASTQDGASHEQYF. The CDR3 DNA sequence: TGTGCCAGCACCCAAGACGGGGCCTCTCATGAGCAGTACTTC. J is TRBJ2-7 and V is TRBV13, with D possibly called TRBD1 or TRBD2 (5 bases each). The CDR3 sequence is 14 residues long. Trimming left V 7 bases short and J 7 bases short, with 20 bases between. Looked up from germline, CDR1 is PRHDT and CDR2 is FYEKMQ (reference sequence).